This T cell receptor beta chain is from a study of blood T cell repertoires in COVID-19. Sequenced by immunoSEQ multiplex PCR; TCRdb stores in-frame clones only, minus some. Here the sample spans about 300,000 clones, 88% being singletons. Germline CDR1 and CDR2: KGHSH and LQKENI. Trimming removed 6 bases from V and 3 bases from J; junction bases left unmatched: 11. The CDR3 spans 15 residues. The receptor was derived from a woman aged 30 to 39 who had recovered from COVID-19. V gene TRBV18 combines with J gene TRBJ2-7; 7 bases line up with TRBD2. Input material: peripheral blood. CDR3 sequence reads: CASSPGGRYDYEQYF. Here the CDR3 DNA reads TGTGCCAGCTCCCCGGGGGGAAGGTATGACTACGAGCAGTACTTC. Supplemented by reference TRBV18 and TRBJ2-7, the full variable domain reads NAGVMQNPRHLVRRRGQEARLRCSPMKGHSHVYWYRQLPEEGLKFMVYLQKENIIDESGMPKERFSAEFPKEGPSILRIQQVVRGDSAAYFCASSPGGRYDYEQYFGPGTRLTVT.